Below, one TCR beta chain is given with its context. The record originates from a study of blood T cell repertoires in COVID-19. Study at large: The cDNA or gDNA used as material had been derived from T cells, B-cell-depleted T cells, or PBMCs.

Authors' methods: How many nucleated cells were present was estimated from reference gene primer amplification. The assay was immunoSEQ multiplex PCR, and TCRdb's table has in-frame clones only and misses some. V, J and clone size are taken as reported in that table, and D and trimming were inferred from the DNA itself. The table lists hundreds of thousands of clones, 85% of them singletons, with over 1.5% in the top ten. This CDR3 has 13 amino acids. Germline-derived CDR1 and CDR2 are SGHRS and YFSETQ. V lost 4 bases, J lost 2 bases, and 3 bases stayed unmatched. Grouping used clinical history reported by participants in a survey and questionnaire. All exposed participants met a person with COVID-19 within 2 weeks before entering the study.

The TCR was taken from a woman aged 25 to 39 who had been exposed to COVID-19. Sequenced sample: PBMCs or T cells enriched from blood (not recorded which). This sequence joins TRBV5-1 and TRBJ2-7; TRBD1 matches 7 bases. The CDR3 nucleotides are TGCGCCAGCAGCCCGACAGGGCCCTACGAGCAGTACTTC. Protein product: CASSPTGPYEQYF.